This T cell receptor beta chain was sequenced during a study of blood T cell repertoires in COVID-19. Across the whole study: Sources were T cells, B-cell-depleted T cells, or PBMCs; the material itself was cDNA or gDNA.

How the authors handled the data: Reference gene primer amplification gave estimated nucleated cell counts. The assay was immunoSEQ multiplex PCR, and TCRdb's table has in-frame clones only and misses some. V, J and clone size are taken as reported in that table, and D and trimming were inferred from the DNA itself. This sample has 60,000 to 85,000 clones; roughly 83% occur once, and the top ten carry around 43%. This clone has a handful of counts. V was trimmed by 3 bases and J by 8 bases, leaving 12 bases between them. The CDR3 has 13 amino acids. Germline V gives CDR1 SGDLS, CDR2 YYNGEE. The sample comprised peripheral blood. The V and J genes are TRBV9 and TRBJ2-1; perhaps TRBD2 as D (6 bases). The receptor's source is a man of 80 years or more with acute or convalescent COVID-19. As DNA, the CDR3 is TGTGCCAGCAGCGCCGGGGACTCCGATGAGCAGTTCTTC. Its protein is CASSAGDSDEQFF.